This entry lists 17 T cell receptor beta chains sequenced from one sample in a study of blood T cell repertoires in COVID-19. Sequenced by immunoSEQ multiplex PCR; TCRdb stores in-frame clones only, minus some. Here the sample spans about 70,000 clones, over 85% being singletons. Sequencing was performed on peripheral blood. Receptors were obtained from a man aged 45-60 years with acute or convalescent COVID-19.

The J gene is TRBJ2-4, the V gene TRBV3-1 (or the pseudogene TRBV3-2); 7 bases line up with TRBD2. The CDR3 is 14 residues long. Losses at the gene ends were 1 base for V and 8 bases for J; bases not matched to a gene: 5. CDR1 is LGHDT and CDR2 is YNNKEL in the germline V gene (reference sequence). CDR3 region: CASSQAGGLDIQYF. The CDR3 coding sequence is TGTGCCAGCAGCCAAGCCGGGGGGTTGGACATTCAGTACTTC.

This clone turned up a few times. This sequence joins TRBV27 and TRBJ2-7; 13 bases map to TRBD2. The CDR3 has 17 residues. J gave up 8 bases and V 1 base, and 11 bases lay outside the gene matches. Germline-derived CDR1 and CDR2 are MNHEY and SMNVEV (reference sequence). The CDR3 region has the DNA TGTGCCAGCAGTTTATTCGGGACTAGCGGGACCCTGAGAAAGCAGTACTTC. Its translation: CASSLFGTSGTLRKQYF.

Only a few counts were recorded for this clone. The V call is TRBV5-5, the J call TRBJ1-6; D not certain. The CDR3 is 15 residues long. V lost 1 base to trimming and J lost 7 bases, with 12 bases between them. The germline V gene encodes CDR1 SGHKS and CDR2 YYEKEE (reference sequence). The CDR3 loop is CASSLYAASNSPLHF. The CDR3 nucleotides read TGTGCCAGCAGCTTGTACGCAGCTAGCAATTCACCCCTCCACTTT.

The rearrangement uses TRBV18 and TRBJ1-4; D unresolved. This CDR3 has 15 amino acids. Germline CDR1 is KGHSH and CDR2 is LQKENI. V shed 3 bases and J shed 4 bases, with 12 bases lying between them. The CDR3 here is CASSPRSGSNEKLFF. Here the CDR3 DNA reads TGTGCCAGCTCACCCAGGAGTGGGAGTAATGAAAAACTGTTTTTT.

V usage is TRBV3-1 (or the pseudogene TRBV3-2) and J usage is TRBJ2-5; weak D call: TRBD1 (6 bases). The CDR3 has 14 amino acids. V was cut by 0 bases and J by 5 bases, with 10 bases left in between. The germline V gene encodes CDR1 LGHDT and CDR2 YNNKEL (reference sequence). The CDR3 is CASSQEPQGETQYF. DNA of the CDR3: TGTGCCAGCAGCCAAGAGCCCCAGGGGGAGACCCAGTACTTC.

This clone has more than one count but fewer than ten. J is TRBJ2-7 and V is TRBV7-9; D is unclear. V lost 2 bases to trimming and J lost 5 bases, with 10 bases between them. CDR1 and CDR2 from the germline V gene are SEHNR and FQNEAQ (reference sequence). The CDR3 contains 13 residues. The CDR3 sequence: CASSLTLSNEQYF. CDR3 nucleotides: TGTGCCAGCAGCTTAACCCTATCAAACGAGCAGTACTTC.

The chain employs TRBV2 and TRBJ1-2; D unclear. Germline V lookup: CDR1 SNHLY, CDR2 FYNNEI. V gave up 6 bases and J gave up 7 bases, with 15 bases separating them. The CDR3 is made up of 13 amino acids. CDR3 region: CASRPGLYSGYTF. CDR3 DNA sequence: TGTGCCAGCAGACCCGGGTTATACTCTGGCTACACCTTC.

The chain has TRBV7-9 and TRBJ2-3, with TRBD2 matching 10 bases. There are 15 residues in the CDR3. Germline loops: CDR1 SEHNR, CDR2 FQNEAQ (reference sequence). The V gene end was trimmed by 5 bases and the J gene end by 6 bases; junction bases not matched to a gene: 8. CDR3 DNA sequence: TGTGCCAGCAGCGGGCCGCTAGCGGGAGTGGATACGCAGTATTTT. Amino acid sequence: CASSGPLAGVDTQYF. Full variable domain (outside the CDR3, taken from reference TRBV7-9 and TRBJ2-3): DTGVSQNPRHKITKRGQNVTFRCDPISEHNRLYWYRQTLGQGPEFLTYFQNEAQLEKSRLLSDRFSAERPKGSFSTLEIQRTEQGDSAMYLCASSGPLAGVDTQYFGPGTRLTVL.

CDR3 sequence reads: CASSFGVGSGSTGELFF. CDR3 DNA: TGTGCCAGCAGCTTTGGTGTCGGTAGCGGATCCACCGGGGAGCTGTTTTTT. J is TRBJ2-2 and V is TRBV5-6, with D possibly matching TRBD2 (6 bases). Germline V CDR1 and CDR2: SGHDT, YYEEEE. This CDR3 comprises 17 residues. Trimming removed 2 bases from V and 4 bases from J, with 18 bases in between.

The genes are TRBV28 and TRBJ1-1; 8 bases are a match to TRBD1. J gave up 10 bases and V 3 bases, and 7 bases lay outside the gene matches. The CDR3 consists of 13 residues. CDR1 MDHEN and CDR2 SYDVKM come from the germline V gene. CDR3 in amino acids: CASSFPGGAGAFF. The CDR3 DNA follows: TGTGCCAGCAGTTTCCCAGGGGGCGCGGGAGCTTTCTTT. Complete variable domain (other parts from reference TRBV28 and TRBJ1-1): DVKVTQSSRYLVKRTGEKVFLECVQDMDHENMFWYRQDPGLGLRLIYFSYDVKMKEKGDIPEGYSVSREKKERFSLILESASTNQTSMYLCASSFPGGAGAFFGQGTRLTVV.

This chain joins TRBV9 and TRBJ2-1, with 7 nucleotides matching TRBD2. There are 19 residues in the CDR3. Germline trimming cut 4 bases from V and 5 bases from J; bases unmatched to any gene: 21. From germline, CDR1 is SGDLS and CDR2 YYNGEE. Here the CDR3 reads CASSLGLGGSSFLDNEQFF. CDR3 DNA sequence: TGTGCCAGCAGCCTCGGGTTAGGCGGGAGCTCCTTCCTCGACAATGAGCAGTTCTTC. Filled out from reference TRBV9 and TRBJ2-1, the complete variable domain reads DSGVTQTPKHLITATGQRVTLRCSPRSGDLSVYWYQQSLDQGLQFLIQYYNGEERAKGNILERFSAQQFPDLHSELNLSSLELGDSALYFCASSLGLGGSSFLDNEQFFGPGTRLTVL.

The chain carries TRBV7-3 and TRBJ2-1; 8 bases agree with TRBD2. The CDR3 consists of 15 residues. V gave up 3 bases and J gave up 5 bases; unmatched junction bases: 6. The germline gives CDR1 SGHTA, CDR2 FQGTGA. CDR3: CASSLRGRPHNEQFF. The CDR3 nucleotides are TGTGCCAGCAGCTTGCGCGGGAGGCCCCACAATGAGCAGTTCTTC.

This clone was seen a single time. J is TRBJ1-5 and V is TRBV6-5; the D gene is possibly TRBD1 (6 bases). Germline CDR1 is MNHEY and CDR2 is SVGAGI. CDR3 length equals 15 residues. Between the trimmed V and J ends, which lost 6 bases and 2 bases, there was a span of 14 bases. The CDR3 loop is CASSEWTAGNQPQHF. In DNA, the CDR3 is TGTGCCAGCAGCGAGTGGACAGCGGGCAATCAGCCCCAGCATTTT.

The chain links TRBV9 to TRBJ2-6; no reliable D call. CDR3 length equals 17 residues. V lost 0 bases and J 0 bases, leaving 10 bases between the germline ends. The germline gives CDR1 SGDLS, CDR2 YYNGEE. CDR3 DNA sequence: TGTGCCAGCAGCGTAGCAAACACCAACTCTGGGGCCAACGTCCTGACTTTC. This translates into CASSVANTNSGANVLTF.

J is TRBJ2-1 and V is TRBV11-2, with D perhaps matching TRBD2 (5 bases). The CDR3 contains 13 residues. V shed 5 bases and J shed 5 bases, with 10 bases lying between them. Looked up from germline, CDR1 is SGHAT and CDR2 is FQNNGV. CDR3 nucleotides: TGTGCCAGCAGCCAGCGGTCCAACAATGAGCAGTTCTTC. Protein sequence: CASSQRSNNEQFF.

Only a few counts were recorded for this clone. The gene calls are TRBV9 and TRBJ2-1; 9 bases line up with TRBD1. The length of the CDR3 is 16 residues. Germline V gene data show CDR1 as SGDLS and CDR2 as YYNGEE. The J segment lost 4 bases and the V segment lost 3 bases, leaving 8 bases of the junction unmatched. The CDR3 loop is CASSGTGTGLYNEQFF. The CDR3 nucleotides are TGTGCCAGCAGCGGGACCGGGACAGGGCTATACAATGAGCAGTTCTTC.

The chain uses TRBV15 and TRBJ2-5; no firm D call. Germline CDR1 LNHNV, CDR2 YYDKDF (reference sequence). This CDR3 spans 14 amino acids. Trimming took 4 bases from V and 5 from J, leaving 14 bases between them. The CDR3 spells CATSTSPGLETQYF. CDR3 DNA: TGTGCCACCAGCACCTCTCCGGGTTTGGAGACCCAGTACTTC.